This T cell receptor beta chain emerged from a study of response to subunit inactivated influenza vaccine. Study observations and caveats: Every seasonal influenza vaccination brings in few new T cells, the authors suggested.

The CDR3 runs to 13 residues. CDR1 SGHNT and CDR2 YYREEE come from the germline V gene (reference sequence). J lost 7 bases, V lost 4 bases, and 8 bases had no gene match. TCRdb re-analysed the RT-PCR reads in MiXCR, keeping a single row per CDR3 protein. The sample shows around 530,000 distinct CDR3 sequences, roughly 12% of them seen only once. In this sample, this clonotype turned up a few times. Its specificity is unknown. The chain links TRBV5-4 to TRBJ2-7, with 7 nucleotides matching TRBD1. The sequence was collected from a man between 45 and 60 years old who received an inactivated influenza vaccine. The sequencing here drew on PBMCs from blood, taken on the day of vaccination. As DNA, the CDR3 is TGTGCCAGCAGCCCGTGGGACAGCCGGGAGCAGTACTTC. This sequence encodes CASSPWDSREQYF. Full variable domain (rest looked up from reference TRBV5-4 and TRBJ2-7): ETGVTQSPTHLIKTRGQQVTLRCSSQSGHNTVSWYQQALGQGPQFIFQYYREEENGRGNFPPRFSGLQFPNYSSELNVNALELDDSALYLCASSPWDSREQYFGPGTRLTVT.